This entry lists 12 T cell receptor beta chains sequenced from one sample in a study of cytomegalovirus exposure and HLA in healthy donors. The primer mix had 60 Vbeta and 13 Jbeta primers. Libraries were prepared by immunoSEQ multiplex PCR; TCRdb keeps only in-frame clonotypes and omits some of them. Here the sample spans about 150,000 clones, roughly 62% being singletons. The sample was PBMCs. The receptors originated from a male donor in good health and CMV-seronegative.

The chain couples TRBV11-2 to TRBJ2-2; 7 bases are shared with TRBD1. The ends lost 5 bases at V and 1 base at J; junction bases unmatched: 4. The CDR3 loop spans 15 amino acids. Per germline, CDR1 SGHAT and CDR2 FQNNGV. The CDR3 sequence: CASSPWTGNTGELFF. Written as DNA, the CDR3 is TGTGCCAGCAGCCCATGGACAGGGAACACCGGGGAGCTGTTTTTT.

This clone was seen a single time. The chain recombines TRBV5-1 with TRBJ1-2; 8 nucleotides line up with TRBD1. Per germline, CDR1 SGHRS and CDR2 YFSETQ. The CDR3 is 15 residues long. After removal of 7 bases from V and 8 bases from J, the junction contained 16 bases not matched to a gene. CDR3 coding DNA: TGCGCCAGCGGACCAGGGGGCCCCGGTTTCTCCGGCTACACCTTC. Encoded protein: CASGPGGPGFSGYTF.

This chain joins TRBV4-3 and TRBJ2-3, with TRBD2 identical over 10 bases. The CDR3 has 17 amino acids. CDR1 LGHNA and CDR2 YSLEER come from the germline V gene. V shed 1 base and J 6 bases; nucleotides not matched to a gene: 10. CDR3 nucleotide sequence: TGCGCCAGCAGCCAAGGTCGGATAGCGGGGGGCGGGGATACGCAGTATTTT. Its protein is CASSQGRIAGGGDTQYF.

The chain employs TRBV4-3 and TRBJ1-1; TRBD1 matches at 7 bases. The trim removed 3 bases at V and 4 bases at J, leaving 5 bases unmatched. The CDR3 runs to 14 residues. CDR1 is LGHNA, CDR2 YSLEER, per germline. The chain's CDR3 is CASSHEWTGTEAFF. DNA for the CDR3: TGCGCCAGCAGCCATGAATGGACAGGCACTGAAGCTTTCTTT.

The rearrangement joins TRBV9 to TRBJ1-1; D remains ambiguous. Germline V gene data show CDR1 as SGDLS and CDR2 as YYNGEE. The V gene lost 4 bases and the J gene lost 7 bases, with 8 bases spanning the gap. The CDR3 length is 11 residues. CDR3 DNA sequence: TGTGCCAGCAGCCTAGACGGTGAAGCTTTCTTT. Its translation is CASSLDGEAFF.

This chain connects TRBV7-9 to TRBJ2-5; no reliable D call. This CDR3 has 12 amino acids. The germline V and J ends were trimmed by 1 base and 11 bases, with 11 bases remaining between them. Germline-derived CDR1 and CDR2 are SEHNR and FQNEAQ (reference sequence). The CDR3 sequence: CASSLGPPQQYF. The DNA for the CDR3 is TGTGCCAGCAGCTTAGGTCCCCCCCAGCAGTACTTC.

In its sample, this clone was seen a few times. The V and J genes are TRBV10-3 and TRBJ2-7; 13 nucleotides agree with TRBD2. From germline, CDR1 is ENHRY and CDR2 SYGVKD. CDR3 size: 16 residues. The V and J ends lost 4 bases and 0 bases, in that order; junction bases with no gene match: 3. The CDR3 here is CAISGTSGSLSYEQYF. For the CDR3, the DNA is TGTGCCATCAGTGGGACTAGCGGGAGCCTCTCCTACGAGCAGTACTTC.

This rearrangement joins TRBV7-9 to TRBJ1-2, with a possible D match to TRBD1 (5 bases). CDR1 and CDR2 (germline): SEHNR, FQNEAQ (reference sequence). Trimming took 1 base from V and 4 from J, leaving 10 bases between them. The CDR3 contains 14 residues. In DNA, the CDR3 is TGTGCCAGCAGCTTAGATCAGGGCTCCTATGGCTACACCTTC. As protein: CASSLDQGSYGYTF.

This CDR3 is CASSSGTGMSGAQYF. CDR3 coding DNA: TGTGCCAGCAGTTCCGGGACAGGGATGAGCGGGGCGCAGTATTTT. The chain has TRBV5-6 and TRBJ2-3, with 9 bases matching TRBD1. V was pared by 5 bases and J by 10 bases, with 14 bases of the junction left unmatched. The CDR3 has 15 amino acids. CDR1 is SGHDT, CDR2 YYEEEE, per germline.

The V gene is TRBV5-8, the J gene TRBJ2-5, with TRBD1 identical over 7 bases. Germline lookup yields CDR1 SGHTS and CDR2 YDEGEE. The V segment lost 4 bases and the J segment 5 bases; nucleotides outside the gene matches: 11. The CDR3 loop spans 15 amino acids. The CDR3 coding sequence is TGTGCCAGCAGCCCCGGGACAGTGTCGTGGGAGACCCAGTACTTC. It translates to CASSPGTVSWETQYF.

This clone has only one observation. The gene calls are TRBV5-1 and TRBJ1-3; 7 bases match TRBD1. Germline CDR1 and CDR2: SGHRS and YFSETQ. V shed 3 bases and J 0 bases; nucleotides not matched to a gene: 6. The CDR3 is 16 amino acids. The CDR3 is CASSSRDSVSGNTIYF. CDR3 sequence (DNA): TGCGCCAGCAGCTCCCGGGACAGCGTCTCTGGAAACACCATATATTTT.

This chain joins TRBV4-1 and TRBJ2-3; 12 bases fit TRBD2. After removal of 8 bases from V and 1 base from J, the junction contained 4 bases not matched to a gene. The CDR3 is made up of 15 amino acids. From germline, CDR1 is MGHRA and CDR2 YSYEKL. CDR3 loop: CASARLAGGTDTQYF. The CDR3 DNA sequence: TGCGCCAGCGCCCGACTAGCGGGGGGCACAGATACGCAGTATTTT.